A single T cell receptor beta chain is shown here with its context. The specificity of this receptor is unknown. Per-base quality was not reported, and no clone a single base away is much larger than it. This sample was taken from a study of cytomegalovirus exposure and HLA in healthy donors (dated by TCRdb to 2016 to 2017). With respect to the entire study: An earlier analysis of several hundred of the donors reported around 280 Gb of sequence data and 117 million unique TCR beta sequences obtained from around 180 million T cells. The study aimed to test whether signatures of past pathogen exposure could be identified by cataloging public T cell receptors. All discovery cohort repertoires had been generated on a single sequencing platform. Besides the first cohort of hundreds of subjects, a separate validation cohort made up of 90 to 150 different subjects was used. The T cell repertoires of under 700 subjects were profiled by immunosequencing and related to cytomegalovirus serostatus. In the later analysis, no new phenotypic data were used to find candidate immune exposures; instead, reliance was placed on TCR beta sequences and their occurrence across donors. An early release that covered about 600 HLA-typed donors contained 250 to 350 gigabases of sequencing data and around 80 million unique TCR sequences. A later analysis re-analyzed previously published TCR beta repertoires from 650 to 800 donors and added high-resolution HLA genotyping to study TCR occurrence patterns. Several DR-DQ haplotypes were treated as single units for association and clustering because of strong linkage in the cohort. Among 300 to 500 genotyped donors of the cohort, an average of about 220,000 unique TCR beta nucleotide sequences was sequenced per donor, of which about 19% were non-productive. Donor age, sex, ethnicity and CMV serostatus were collected together with the repertoire data. To predict cytomegalovirus infection status, the study combined high-throughput TCR immunosequencing, statistical association of individual TCRs with disease status, and machine learning. In an earlier analysis of more than 550 of the donors, high-throughput TCR beta sequencing was used to judge whether each TCR beta V gene segment behaved as functional or pseudogenic. HLA typing covered class I and class II loci at four-digit resolution. In a later genetic analysis, genome-wide SNP genotypes for 398 of the 666 donors were used, and that subset was treated as a discovery cohort. The number of donors typed differed by locus, with roughly 629-640 for A, B, C, DRB1 and DQB1, 522 for DQA1, 606 for DPA1, and approximately 470 for DPB1. Of the roughly 400 genotyped donors, roughly 80% were placed in the genetic ancestry cluster associated with self-reported Caucasian donors. Broader findings and caveats from the paper: Across donors, most TCR sequences were observed very rarely, whereas some public TCRs were present in many individuals. Correlated functional status among segregating V segments might be attributable to linkage disequilibrium, but an unknown experimental factor could not be ruled out. A later analysis associated 16,951 TCR beta sequences with specific HLA alleles at a false discovery rate of 0.05. V-gene and J-gene trimming of TCR beta chains was associated with a missense DCLRE1C variant in a later genetic analysis, and the association was replicated in an independent cohort. When HLA alleles, especially DR and DQ, strongly co-occurred, attributing TCR associations to individual alleles was difficult. Several of the top co-occurrence clusters appeared to be linked to parvovirus B19, influenza, CMV and Epstein-Barr virus, according to a later analysis. The study gave a list of 150 to 200 TCR beta chains associated with cytomegalovirus. In a later analysis, HLA-associated TCR beta chains showed more clonal expansion and lower generation probabilities than non-associated chains that were equally common. Compared with the approximately 700-donor mean, donors in an Asian-associated ancestry cluster had fewer N-insertions in productive TCRs, according to a later genetic analysis. In an earlier analysis of 500 to 650 of the donors, most TCR beta V segments appeared in productive rearrangements about 87% or about 30% of the time, broadly matching IMGT annotations. A cluster of highly shared sequence variants was judged likely to represent a technical artifact of the sequencing pipeline. A further reported finding was that TCR beta sequences accurately predicted the HLA-A and HLA-B alleles for most subjects in the first cohort. Because some donors lacked HLA typing at each locus, the association tests relied only on the typed subset. In a later analysis, the rate of TCR association differed among HLA loci, with DRB1 alleles having the most associated TCRs and HLA-C alleles having the fewest. For the cohort, immune exposure information was limited to CMV serostatus. Cytomegalovirus status was reported to be diagnosed by the classifier with high specificity and sensitivity in both the original and validation cohorts. It was suggested by the authors that the approach could potentially be generalized to other disease states and immunological phenotypes. In a later analysis, most CMV-associated TCR beta chains were found to appear HLA-restricted, with HLA associations seemingly driven largely by CMV exposure. The earlier analysis of some 540 of the donors excluded roughly 17 rarely observed V segments, including chromosome 9 orphons, because counts were too low. Only TCR beta chains were sequenced in this cohort, and the absence of alpha or paired-chain data limited detectable features. In vitro tests confirmed that a few of the cytomegalovirus-associated TCR beta chains recognize cytomegalovirus antigens. Presence/absence analyses assumed roughly uniform sequencing depth across donors, an assumption that may not hold.

The cohort was made up of 650 to 700 healthy bone marrow donors. Cohort members were all nominally healthy when sampled, although unrecorded immune exposures were likely present. The donor was CMV seronegative and belonged to the group of 352 seronegative cohort members. A peripheral blood sample was provided by each donor, and peripheral blood mononuclear cells were used for TCR beta sequencing. Genomic DNA was extracted from the blood cell samples with the Qiagen DNeasy Blood Extraction Kit. The method behind the library was the immunoSEQ multiplex PCR assay. For the multiplex PCR, a mixture combining 60 forward primers for TCR Vbeta segments and 13 reverse primers for TCR Jbeta segments was used. Amplification of the CDR3 region of rearranged TCR beta genes was performed with a multiplex PCR assay on genomic DNA. On the Illumina HiSeq System, the amplified TCR beta libraries were sequenced as 87-base-pair reads. In the source study's methods: In a later analysis, 77 million or so unique TCR beta chains were counted across the roughly 670 repertoires, and around 11 million of these chains were shared by at least two donors. Raw reads were error-corrected and collapsed into unique sequences by a nearest-neighbor algorithm in which closely related sequences were merged to remove PCR and sequencing errors. Alignment of CDR3 sequences to IMGT reference sequences was used to assign V, D and J gene segments. Each retained sequence needed at least a six-nucleotide match to both a V gene segment and a J gene segment. Rearrangements were called productive when the CDR3 lacked stop codons and stayed in frame with V and J; all others were non-productive. CDR3 was defined by IMGT convention, running from the second conserved V-encoded cysteine to the conserved J-encoded phenylalanine. In an earlier analysis of more than 550 of the donors, sequences lacking an unambiguous match to a single V gene segment were excluded. An earlier analysis of approximately 590 of the donors called V segments functional above 56.7% productive rearrangements and segregating when the between-donor standard deviation exceeded 5%. A statistical classification framework was built for diagnosing cytomegalovirus status from the catalog of TCR beta chain sequences. V and J gene assignment, in a later analysis, came from comparing TCR nucleotide sequences with IMGT/GENE-DB human TR gene sequences. Using the TCRdist pipeline, a later analysis assigned CDR3 sequences along with most-parsimonious VDJ recombination scenarios. A later analysis defined each TCR beta chain by its CDR3 amino acid sequence plus V-gene family, and excluded reads lacking a unique V-gene family. To address suspected cross-contamination and a sequencing artifact, a later analysis removed roughly 640 highly shared, low-generation-probability nucleotide sequences. In a later analysis, a clonal expansion index was calculated for each public chain from normalized within-repertoire ranks of inferred template counts. In a later analysis, generation probabilities were computed using a VDJ recombination model fitted to out-of-frame rearrangements, and the results were checked against IGoR. Hypergeometric tests were used in a later analysis to score TCR-TCR, TCR-HLA and TCR-CMV co-occurrence, with a repertoire-size bias correction applied to the TCR pairs. A later analysis estimated false discovery rates by permuting HLA or CMV assignments 20 times. In a later analysis, co-occurring TCRs were grouped using DBSCAN, and TCRdist sequence similarity was added for clustering within HLA-allele-positive subsets. For co-occurrence clustering, repertoires with fewer than 30,000 or more than 120,000 public chains were excluded, along with about five repertoires with anomalous nucleotide sharing. Drawn from immuneACCESS, this table holds only the in-frame rearrangements with V and J called that TCRdb kept. Clones are partly lost; checked studies trace under half to an unresolved V gene and leave the rest unexplained. Clone size and the V and J calls come from that table; the DNA yielded D and trimming. The sample table shows about 98,000 clones, and less than 85% are seen once. The top ten constitute around 2% of the sample.

The sequencing sample was made of PBMCs. The source of this sequence is a male donor in good health and CMV-seronegative.

The DNA reads TGTGCCAGCAGCTTACGCGGGTCAAGCTCCTACGAGCAGTACTTC. Its protein is CASSLRGSSSYEQYF. The receptor chain draws on TRBV7-8 and TRBJ2-7; TRBD2 is possibly the D segment (5 matching bases). V is shortened by 2 bases, J by 0 bases, and the region joining them spans 11 bases. CDR3 length: 15 amino acids, cysteine to phenylalanine. Kept here is only the CDR3 DNA, which spans 45 bases and is read in frame from base 1. The germline V gene provides CDR1 SGHVS and CDR2 FQNEAQ. The entire variable domain, with the stretches around the CDR3 drawn from the reference TRBV7-8 and TRBJ2-7 proteins, is GAGVSQSPRYKVAKRGQDVALRCDPISGHVSLFWYQQALGQGPEFLTYFQNEAQLDKSGLPSDRFFAERPEGSVSTLKIQRTQQEDSAVYLCASSLRGSSSYEQYFGPGTRLTVT.